This T cell receptor (beta chain) was found in a study of cytomegalovirus exposure and HLA in healthy donors. Findings and caveats of the study: As a later analysis revealed, the rate of TCR association differed by HLA locus, with DRB1 most and HLA-C fewest.

PCR amplification relied on 60 Vbeta primers (plus 13 Jbeta primers). Measured with immunoSEQ multiplex PCR; TCRdb has only the in-frame clones, and not every one. The sample shows 95,000 to 150,000 clones, 77% of them seen only once. Of note for this clone: Its specificity is not known.

The CDR3 extends over 15 amino acids. Losses at the gene ends were 0 bases for V and 4 bases for J; bases not matched to a gene: 4. CDR1 and CDR2 from the germline V gene are GTSNPN and SVGIG (reference sequence). The source of this sequence is a man younger than 35 in good health and CMV-seropositive. Sequenced input: PBMCs. V is TRBV30 and J is TRBJ1-5; 9 bases align to TRBD1. DNA for the CDR3: TGTGCCTGGAGTGTGAGGGACAGGGAAAATCAGCCCCAGCATTTT. This encodes CAWSVRDRENQPQHF. The entire variable domain, with the rest obtained from reference TRBV30 and TRBJ1-5, is as follows: SQTIHQWPATLVQPVGSPLSLECTVEGTSNPNLYWYRQAAGRGLQLLFYSVGIGQISSEVPQNLSASRPQDRQFILSSKKLLLSDSGFYLCAWSVRDRENQPQHFGDGTRLSIL.